This T cell receptor (beta chain) was obtained from a study of blood T cell repertoires in COVID-19. Study details: PBMCs, B-cell-depleted T cells, or T cells were the source of the cDNA or gDNA that made up the material.

J gave up 1 base and V 5 bases, and 8 bases lay outside the gene matches. The CDR3 sequence is 17 residues long. Germline assignment: CDR1 SGHVS and CDR2 FNYEAQ. Clones were sequenced by immunoSEQ multiplex PCR, and TCRdb holds only the in-frame ones, with some missing. Among under 300,000 clones, 75% to 90% were seen once, and the ten largest hold 2% to 3%. Sequencing used PBMCs or T cells enriched from blood (not recorded which). This TCR was recovered from a woman aged 18 to 35 who had recovered from COVID-19. The genes are TRBV7-6 and TRBJ2-1, with 10 positions matching TRBD2. CDR3 nucleotides: TGTGCCAGCAGCCTATCAAGCGGGGGGGATTCCTACAATGAGCAGTTCTTC. Its translation is CASSLSSGGDSYNEQFF.